The rows below give T cell receptor beta chains drawn from one sample of a study of OX40 agonist ivuxolimab in advanced cancers. Data came from immunoSEQ multiplex PCR; TCRdb stores just in-frame clones and leaves some out. Among 35,000 to 45,000 clones, roughly four fifths were seen once, and the ten largest hold roughly 2.1%. The sequences come from CD4+ or CD8+ T cells sorted from blood, collected in a trial of the OX40 agonist ivuxolimab. These receptors were taken from an adult with an advanced solid tumor such as melanoma, head and neck, liver or kidney cancer. The CDR3 runs from the conserved cysteine through the conserved F or W. The D gene is left open where the match is weak. Only some rows state a clone size, as once, few, many or a class for expanded clones.

clone size,V gene,J gene,D gene,CDR3 protein,CDR3 DNA
NA,TRBV10-2,TRBJ2-5,NA,CASSGGGRETQYF,TGCGCCAGCAGTGGAGGGGGTAGGGAGACCCAGTACTTC
NA,TRBV28,TRBJ1-2,NA,CASRIGNYGYTF,TGTGCCAGCAGGATCGGTAACTATGGCTACACCTTC
NA,TRBV30,TRBJ2-7,TRBD2,CAWTPGWTRGLYEQYF,TGTGCCTGGACTCCCGGTTGGACTAGGGGTCTCTACGAGCAGTACTTC
once,TRBV10-1,TRBJ2-2,TRBD2,CASGRTSGIGTGELFF,TGCGCCAGCGGACGGACTAGCGGGATTGGCACCGGGGAGCTGTTTTTT
NA,TRBV5-4,TRBJ1-2,TRBD1,CASSKDRVGGYTF,TGTGCCAGCAGCAAGGACAGGGTCGGTGGCTACACCTTC
NA,TRBV19,TRBJ2-5,TRBD1,CASSIRRGLGQETQYF,TGTGCCAGTAGTATCCGCAGGGGGCTCGGGCAAGAGACCCAGTACTTC
few,TRBV19,TRBJ1-3,TRBD1,CASSTTGTAAGNTIYF,TGTGCCAGTAGTACCACCGGGACAGCTGCTGGAAACACCATATATTTT
NA,TRBV5-1,TRBJ2-7,TRBD1,CASSQTGGVSYEQYF,TGCGCCAGCAGCCAGACAGGGGGGGTCTCCTACGAGCAGTACTTC
NA,TRBV5-6,TRBJ2-3,NA,CASSLTGGARTDTQYF,TGTGCCAGCAGCTTGACGGGGGGCGCCAGGACAGATACGCAGTATTTT
NA,TRBV11-3,TRBJ2-5,NA,CASSPDSGQETQYF,TGTGCCAGCAGCCCGGACAGCGGCCAAGAGACCCAGTACTTC
NA,TRBV30,TRBJ1-5,NA,CAWSVTNQPQHF,TGTGCCTGGAGTGTTACCAATCAGCCCCAGCATTTT
NA,TRBV18,TRBJ2-1,NA,CASSPIRGDEQFF,TGTGCCAGCTCACCGATCAGGGGCGATGAGCAGTTCTTC
NA,TRBV30,TRBJ2-2,NA,CAWSFQSNTGELFF,TGTGCCTGGAGTTTTCAGTCGAACACCGGGGAGCTGTTTTTT
few,TRBV2,TRBJ1-1,TRBD1,CASTQQGVTEAFF,TGTGCCAGCACGCAACAGGGGGTCACTGAAGCTTTCTTT
NA,TRBV2,TRBJ1-4,NA,CASSEGTRREKLFF,TGTGCCAGCAGTGAGGGGACCCGGCGGGAAAAACTGTTTTTT
NA,TRBV30,TRBJ2-2,NA,CAWSVYPRGNTGELFF,TGTGCCTGGAGTGTCTACCCCAGGGGGAACACCGGGGAGCTGTTTTTT
few,TRBV29-1,TRBJ1-1,NA,CSVGQGTEAFF,TGCAGCGTTGGGCAGGGCACTGAAGCTTTCTTT
NA,TRBV5-1,TRBJ1-6,NA,CASSIQGTASPLHF,TGCGCCAGCAGCATACAGGGTACGGCGTCACCCCTCCACTTT
NA,TRBV2,TRBJ2-2,TRBD2,CASRVGGGRTGELFF,TGTGCCAGCAGGGTCGGCGGGGGGCGAACCGGGGAGCTGTTTTTT
NA,TRBV7-9,TRBJ1-6,TRBD1,CASSPPGQGNSPLHF,TGTGCCAGCAGCCCCCCGGGACAGGGTAATTCACCCCTCCACTTT
NA,TRBV7-9,TRBJ2-1,TRBD1,CASSSRTGSMGNEQFF,TGTGCCAGCAGCTCCCGGACAGGATCAATGGGGAATGAGCAGTTCTTC
NA,TRBV11-2,TRBJ1-2,NA,CASSSGVFLGYTF,TGTGCCAGCAGCTCAGGCGTGTTTCTTGGCTACACCTTC
NA,TRBV10-2,TRBJ1-2,TRBD1,CASSEEKGRGYGYTF,TGCGCCAGCAGTGAAGAAAAGGGCAGGGGGTATGGCTACACCTTC
NA,TRBV5-6,TRBJ2-1,TRBD2,CASSSTGLAGDEQFF,TGTGCCAGCAGCTCAACCGGACTAGCGGGCGATGAGCAGTTCTTC
NA,TRBV6-1,TRBJ2-4,TRBD1,CASRPPGQGNIQYF,TGTGCCAGCAGACCACCGGGACAGGGAAACATTCAGTACTTC
few,TRBV27,TRBJ2-7,NA,CASSWAGVQYF,TGTGCCAGCAGTTGGGCCGGGGTGCAGTACTTC
NA,TRBV7-8,TRBJ2-2,NA,CASREEGLSTGELFF,TGTGCCAGCAGGGAGGAGGGGCTTTCCACCGGGGAGCTGTTTTTT
NA,TRBV5-1,TRBJ2-2,TRBD2,CASSLLVPPASGGLNTGELFF,TGCGCCAGCAGCTTGCTAGTCCCGCCGGCTAGCGGGGGCCTGAACACCGGGGAGCTGTTTTTT
NA,TRBV28,TRBJ2-3,TRBD1,CASSLDRGADTQYF,TGTGCCAGCAGTCTGGACAGGGGTGCAGATACGCAGTATTTT
NA,TRBV6-4,TRBJ2-6,TRBD1,CASSIEGQGDGANVLTF,TGTGCCAGCTCAATTGAGGGACAGGGGGATGGGGCCAACGTCCTGACTTTC
NA,TRBV19,TRBJ1-1,NA,CASSSEERADTEAFF,TGTGCCAGTAGTTCCGAGGAGAGGGCCGACACTGAAGCTTTCTTT
NA,TRBV2,TRBJ2-7,TRBD2,CASSTSVFYEQYF,TGTGCCAGCAGTACTAGCGTCTTCTACGAGCAGTACTTC
NA,TRBV6-5,TRBJ2-3,NA,CASSYLDTQYF,TGTGCCAGCAGTTACTTAGATACGCAGTATTTT
NA,TRBV10-3,TRBJ2-4,NA,CAISDGEASAKNIQYF,TGTGCCATCAGTGACGGGGAGGCGTCCGCCAAAAACATTCAGTACTTC
NA,TRBV19,TRBJ2-6,NA,CASSIPTSSGANVLTF,TGTGCCAGTAGTATCCCTACGAGCTCTGGGGCCAACGTCCTGACTTTC
NA,TRBV7-2,TRBJ2-1,NA,CASSLKLDNEQFF,TGTGCCAGCAGCTTAAAGTTAGACAATGAGCAGTTCTTC
once,TRBV15,TRBJ2-5,NA,CATSRTETQYF,TGTGCCACCAGCAGAACGGAGACCCAGTACTTC
NA,TRBV14,TRBJ2-3,NA,CASSQGFGPGDTQYF,TGTGCCAGCAGCCAAGGTTTCGGGCCCGGAGATACGCAGTATTTT
NA,TRBV19,TRBJ2-1,TRBD2,CASSRQLGLVNEQFF,TGTGCCAGTAGTAGACAGCTGGGACTAGTGAATGAGCAGTTCTTC
NA,TRBV10-2,TRBJ1-5,NA,CASSESDYSNQPQHF,TGCGCCAGCAGTGAGTCGGACTATAGCAATCAGCCCCAGCATTTT
NA,TRBV10-1,TRBJ2-1,TRBD1,CASSETSGGQVYDEQFF,TGCGCCAGCAGTGAGACATCAGGGGGACAGGTCTATGATGAGCAGTTCTTC
NA,TRBV19,TRBJ2-3,NA,CASSPLTGEVSDTQYF,TGTGCCAGTAGTCCTCTAACGGGAGAGGTCTCAGATACGCAGTATTTT
NA,TRBV29-1,TRBJ1-1,TRBD1,CSVNRGMNTEAFF,TGCAGCGTTAACAGGGGAATGAACACTGAAGCTTTCTTT
once,TRBV5-6,TRBJ2-6,NA,CASSPTGSGANVLTF,TGTGCCAGCAGCCCCACAGGGTCTGGGGCCAACGTCCTGACTTTC
NA,TRBV15,TRBJ2-3,TRBD1,CATSTQGASDTQYF,TGTGCCACCAGCACGCAGGGGGCATCAGATACGCAGTATTTT
few,TRBV2,TRBJ1-1,TRBD1,CASSRDRLNTEAFF,TGTGCCAGCAGCCGGGACAGACTTAACACTGAAGCTTTCTTT
NA,TRBV9,TRBJ2-2,NA,CASSVMSITGELFF,TGTGCCAGCAGCGTCATGAGTATTACCGGGGAGCTGTTTTTT
once,TRBV28,TRBJ1-4,NA,CASSSQGWETNEKLFF,TGTGCCAGCAGTTCACAGGGATGGGAAACTAATGAAAAACTGTTTTTT
NA,TRBV4-1,TRBJ2-7,NA,CASSQGVLSYEQYF,TGCGCCAGCAGCCAAGGGGTTTTGTCCTACGAGCAGTACTTC
NA,TRBV5-1,TRBJ2-5,TRBD2,CASSLAGGAETQYF,TGCGCCAGCAGCTTGGCCGGGGGGGCAGAGACCCAGTACTTC
NA,TRBV9,TRBJ2-3,NA,CASSVATGWADTQYF,TGTGCCAGCAGCGTAGCTACAGGGTGGGCAGATACGCAGTATTTT
NA,TRBV5-4,TRBJ1-6,TRBD1,CASSLDRGLRGSPLHF,TGTGCCAGCAGCTTGGACAGGGGGCTTAGGGGATCACCCCTCCACTTT
NA,TRBV6-1,TRBJ2-6,NA,CASSDRRSSGANVLTF,TGTGCCAGCAGTGATAGGCGGAGCTCTGGGGCCAACGTCCTGACTTTC
NA,TRBV7-8,TRBJ2-1,NA,CASSLGGGNEQFF,TGTGCCAGCAGCTTAGGTGGAGGCAATGAGCAGTTCTTC
NA,TRBV13,TRBJ2-7,TRBD2,CASSLFSPGRAYEQYF,TGTGCCAGCAGCTTATTTTCGCCAGGGAGGGCCTACGAGCAGTACTTC